Listed below are T cell receptor beta chains from one sample, sequenced in a study of radiotherapy plus CTLA-4 blockade in lung cancer. This table comes from immunoSEQ multiplex PCR, and its TCRdb copy is limited to in-frame clones, with some not included. The sample includes 90,000 to 100,000 clones, around 79% seen only once; the top ten take roughly 3.1%. The specimen was peripheral blood, collected from a patient treated with radiotherapy plus ipilimumab. The receptors were sampled from a human donor with non-small cell lung cancer who had a partial response to radiotherapy plus ipilimumab. Some clones in this sample may be carry-over from other donors' samples. Both conserved end residues are part of each CDR3. D genes are given only for firm matches. Clone sizes are given selectively: once, few, many, or a class where the clone is expanded.

TRBJ1-2	TRBV28	NA	TRBD1	CASKIDRVLGYTF	TGTGCCAGCAAAATAGACAGGGTTCTTGGCTACACCTTC
TRBJ2-3	TRBV5-1	once	NA	CASSLYLGADTQYF	TGCGCCAGCAGCTTGTATCTGGGAGCAGATACGCAGTATTTT
TRBJ2-4	TRBV19	NA	TRBD1	CATRPGTGSIVVQYF	TGTGCCACTAGACCCGGGACAGGGTCCATAGTGGTTCAGTACTTC
TRBJ2-5	TRBV9	NA	NA	CASSVGFAGDQETQYF	TGTGCCAGCAGCGTAGGGTTCGCAGGGGACCAAGAGACCCAGTACTTC
TRBJ1-6	TRBV6-4	NA	NA	CASSSRGAYNSPLHF	TGTGCCAGCAGTTCCCGGGGAGCCTATAATTCACCCCTCCACTTT
TRBJ1-5	TRBV19	once	TRBD1	CASRALTGGASNQPQHF	TGTGCCAGTAGAGCCCTAACAGGGGGCGCGAGCAATCAGCCCCAGCATTTT
TRBJ2-5	TRBV7-9	NA	TRBD2	CASSLSFQRGAQETQYF	TGTGCCAGCAGCTTATCGTTCCAGCGGGGGGCCCAAGAGACCCAGTACTTC
TRBJ1-5	TRBV5-5	NA	NA	CASIRSGVQPQHF	TGTGCCAGCATCCGTTCAGGGGTTCAGCCCCAGCATTTT
TRBJ2-3	TRBV28	once	TRBD2	CASMSPRLAGGLFSTDTQYF	TGTGCCAGCATGAGCCCTAGGCTAGCGGGGGGGCTATTTAGCACAGATACGCAGTATTTT
TRBJ2-7	TRBV30	NA	NA	CACYGQTYEQYF	TGTGCCTGTTACGGACAGACGTACGAGCAGTACTTC
TRBJ1-4	TRBV19	NA	NA	CASSMGGATNEKLFF	TGTGCCAGTAGTATGGGAGGAGCAACTAATGAAAAACTGTTTTTT
TRBJ2-6	TRBV6-1	NA	NA	CASSESRVSGANVLTF	TGTGCCAGCAGTGAATCGCGGGTCTCTGGGGCCAACGTCCTGACTTTC
TRBJ2-3	TRBV5-4	NA	TRBD2	CASSRGLAGGDTQYF	TGTGCCAGCAGCCGCGGACTAGCGGGAGGAGATACGCAGTATTTT
TRBJ2-2	TRBV29-1	NA	TRBD2	CSVEVGAGGTGELFF	TGCAGCGTTGAAGTAGGGGCGGGAGGCACCGGGGAGCTGTTTTTT
TRBJ2-3	TRBV19	once	TRBD1	CASGRGRSSDTQYF	TGTGCCAGTGGTAGGGGGCGCAGCTCAGATACGCAGTATTTT
TRBJ2-7	TRBV2	once	TRBD2	CASSGQGTSEQYF	TGTGCCAGCAGTGGTCAGGGGACTAGCGAGCAGTACTTC
TRBJ2-7	TRBV11-3	NA	NA	CASSYTSTNYEQYF	TGTGCCAGCAGCTATACAAGTACAAACTACGAGCAGTACTTC
TRBJ2-1	TRBV7-8	NA	TRBD2	CASSRKLAGGLSSYNEQFF	TGTGCCAGCAGCCGCAAACTAGCGGGGGGCCTGAGCTCCTACAATGAGCAGTTCTTC
TRBJ2-5	TRBV7-2	NA	TRBD2	CASSPRGAGVRETQYF	TGTGCCAGCAGCCCCCGTGGAGCGGGGGTAAGAGAGACCCAGTACTTC
TRBJ1-1	TRBV19	few	TRBD1	CASSGRTGGTEAFF	TGTGCCAGTAGTGGGAGGACAGGGGGCACTGAAGCTTTCTTT
TRBJ2-2	TRBV12-5	NA	NA	CASGPEGAVTGELFF	TGTGCTAGTGGCCCCGAGGGAGCGGTCACCGGGGAGCTGTTTTTT
TRBJ2-2	TRBV7-8	once	NA	CASSLRGTGELFF	TGTGCCAGCAGCTTACGCGGGACCGGGGAGCTGTTTTTT
TRBJ1-1	TRBV27	NA	NA	CASSLPGGTEAFF	TGTGCCAGCAGTTTACCCGGAGGCACTGAAGCTTTCTTT
TRBJ2-1	TRBV19	many	TRBD2	CASSIVFGTTGEQFF	TGTGCCAGTAGTATCGTTTTCGGGACTACAGGTGAGCAGTTCTTC
TRBJ2-1	TRBV5-4	NA	TRBD2	CASSLDASGVNEQFF	TGTGCCAGCAGCTTGGACGCTAGCGGGGTAAATGAGCAGTTCTTC
TRBJ1-2	TRBV18	NA	NA	CASSVGQGNYGYTF	TGTGCCAGCTCTGTAGGGCAGGGCAACTATGGCTACACCTTC
TRBJ2-1	TRBV7-2	few	TRBD2	CASSSILAGGRGEQFF	TGTGCCAGCAGCTCCATCCTAGCGGGGGGGCGGGGTGAGCAGTTCTTC
TRBJ1-4	TRBV4-1	NA	TRBD1	CASSHPGTGVEKLFF	TGCGCCAGCAGCCACCCCGGGACAGGGGTTGAAAAACTGTTTTTT
TRBJ1-5	TRBV6-1	NA	NA	CASSGGGQPQHF	TGTGCCAGCAGTGGAGGGGGACAGCCCCAGCATTTT
TRBJ2-3	TRBV28	NA	TRBD2	CASSQGLARPPDTQYF	TGTGCCAGCAGTCAAGGACTAGCAAGACCCCCAGATACGCAGTATTTT
TRBJ1-1	TRBV2	NA	TRBD1	CASSGGGGGTEAFF	TGTGCCAGCAGTGGAGGAGGGGGCGGGACTGAAGCTTTCTTT
TRBJ1-4	TRBV6-1	once	NA	CASSTGFFGEKLFF	TGTGCCAGCAGTACAGGGTTCTTCGGTGAAAAACTGTTTTTT
TRBJ2-6	TRBV5-1	NA	NA	CASSLLTGGAAGANVLTF	TGCGCCAGCAGCTTGTTAACGGGGGGCGCTGCTGGGGCCAACGTCCTGACTTTC
TRBJ2-7	TRBV19	NA	TRBD2	CASSRLAGVPEQYF	TGTGCCAGTAGTAGACTAGCGGGAGTTCCCGAGCAGTACTTC
TRBJ2-7	TRBV28	NA	TRBD2	CASRVAGGRDEQYF	TGTGCCAGCAGGGTAGCGGGGGGTCGCGACGAGCAGTACTTC
TRBJ2-3	TRBV5-4	NA	TRBD2	CASTVGLAGGADTQYF	TGTGCCAGCACCGTGGGACTAGCGGGAGGAGCAGATACGCAGTATTTT
TRBJ1-3	TRBV28	NA	NA	CASSFMSSGNTIYF	TGTGCCAGCAGTTTTATGTCCTCTGGAAACACCATATATTTT
TRBJ2-1	TRBV4-3	NA	TRBD2	CASSQDPGSGGYNEQFF	TGCGCCAGCAGCCAAGATCCAGGTAGCGGGGGATACAATGAGCAGTTCTTC
TRBJ2-7	TRBV19	NA	TRBD1	CASSYRGRTGTVQQYF	TGTGCCAGTAGTTACCGGGGAAGGACAGGGACAGTTCAGCAGTACTTC
TRBJ2-5	TRBV5-4	NA	TRBD2	CASSQRLAGETQYF	TGTGCCAGCAGCCAAAGACTAGCGGGAGAGACCCAGTACTTC
TRBJ2-7	TRBV4-2	NA	TRBD2	CASSQVPAGGLLYEQYF	TGTGCCAGCAGCCAAGTCCCAGCGGGGGGGCTTCTCTACGAGCAGTACTTC
TRBJ1-4	TRBV12-5	once	NA	CASGPVLQGNEKLFF	TGTGCTAGTGGTCCTGTTTTACAGGGAAATGAAAAACTGTTTTTT
TRBJ2-7	TRBV5-1	once	TRBD2	CASSSGGLADLYEQYF	TGCGCCAGCAGCAGTGGGGGACTAGCGGATCTCTACGAGCAGTACTTC
TRBJ2-3	TRBV5-6	NA	TRBD2	CASSLVPSGGSRDTQYF	TGTGCCAGCAGCTTGGTTCCTAGCGGGGGTTCCAGAGATACGCAGTATTTT
TRBJ2-7	TRBV7-9	NA	NA	CASSTTGYEQYF	TGTGCCAGCAGCACAACAGGATACGAGCAGTACTTC
TRBJ1-5	TRBV28	NA	NA	CASSFWSRDNQPQHF	TGTGCCAGCAGTTTCTGGTCCAGGGACAATCAGCCCCAGCATTTT
TRBJ2-7	TRBV5-5	NA	TRBD1	CASSPRQGAYEQYF	TGTGCCAGCAGCCCCCGACAGGGGGCCTACGAGCAGTACTTC
TRBJ2-7	TRBV2	NA	NA	CASSLNPSTVYEQYF	TGTGCCAGCAGTTTAAATCCCTCGACAGTTTACGAGCAGTACTTC